The next 17 T cell receptor beta chains were all read from a single sample in a study of cytomegalovirus exposure and HLA in healthy donors (dated by TCRdb to 2016 to 2017). Library prep was done by the immunoSEQ multiplex PCR assay. For the multiplex PCR, a mixture combining 60 forward primers for TCR Vbeta segments and 13 reverse primers for TCR Jbeta segments was used. Sourced from immuneACCESS, this table was stored by TCRdb with only in-frame sequences that have V and J called. A share of the clones is absent; for the studies checked, an unresolved V gene accounts for under half, and the remainder has no known explanation. The sample has more than 95,000 clones on record, 60% to 80% of them singletons. The biggest ten clones account for less than 5% of the sample. The source material was PBMCs. These receptors all stem from a man aged 25 to 40 in good health and CMV-seronegative.

The chain combines TRBV19 with TRBJ1-4; the D is unclear. The CDR3 consists of 14 residues. The germline V gene encodes CDR1 LNHDA and CDR2 SQIVND (reference sequence). Trimming took 7 bases from V and 0 from J, leaving 9 bases between them. CDR3 sequence (DNA): TGTGCCAGTACGAGCCGTTCAACTAATGAAAAACTGTTTTTT. Residues: CASTSRSTNEKLFF.

The rearrangement links TRBV19 to TRBJ2-3; maybe TRBD2 (5 bases). Trimming took 5 bases from V and 4 from J, leaving 13 bases between them. The CDR3 consists of 14 residues. The germline V gene has CDR1 LNHDA and CDR2 SQIVND (reference sequence). The DNA for the CDR3 is TGTGCCAGTAGTTTGGTGGTCGGGGCAGATACGCAGTATTTT. Translated: CASSLVVGADTQYF.

This chain connects TRBV28 to TRBJ1-5; weak D call: TRBD1 (6 bases). The CDR3 extends over 14 amino acids. V was cut by 8 bases and J by 1 base, with 12 bases left in between. CDR1 and CDR2 from the germline V gene are MDHEN and SYDVKM. CDR3 region: CASGVRGSNQPQHF. The DNA of the CDR3 is TGTGCCAGCGGAGTTAGGGGGAGCAATCAGCCCCAGCATTTT.

The rearrangement links TRBV2 to TRBJ2-2, with 9 bases identical to TRBD1. The CDR3 runs 15 residues. V lost 6 bases, J lost 5 bases, and 7 bases stayed unmatched. Germline lookup yields CDR1 SNHLY and CDR2 FYNNEI. The CDR3 coding sequence is TGTGCCAGCAGCGAGGACAGGGGAGGTACCGGGGAGCTGTTTTTT. Amino acids: CASSEDRGGTGELFF. The entire variable domain, with the rest obtained from reference TRBV2 and TRBJ2-2, is as follows: EPEVTQTPSHQVTQMGQEVILRCVPISNHLYFYWYRQILGQKVEFLVSFYNNEISEKSEIFDDQFSVERPDGSNFTLKIRSTKLEDSAMYFCASSEDRGGTGELFFGEGSRLTVL.

The chain carries TRBV28 and TRBJ2-5, with TRBD1 matching over 7 bases. The CDR3 is 14 amino acids. Germline V lookup: CDR1 MDHEN, CDR2 SYDVKM. After removal of 7 bases from V and 2 bases from J, the junction contained 7 bases not matched to a gene. CDR3 DNA sequence: TGTGCCAGCACCCACCGGGACAGACAAGAGACCCAGTACTTC. Translating gives CASTHRDRQETQYF.

This chain links TRBV2 with TRBJ2-5, with D possibly being TRBD1 (5 bases). Per germline, CDR1 SNHLY and CDR2 FYNNEI. V was pared by 3 bases and J by 0 bases, with 5 bases between. The CDR3 extends over 13 amino acids. CDR3 coding DNA: TGTGCCAGCAGTGACAGGGACCAAGAGACCCAGTACTTC. Translating gives CASSDRDQETQYF.

This clone was found once. V and J are TRBV10-3 and TRBJ1-1, with 8 bases aligning to TRBD1. The CDR3 consists of 15 residues. From germline, CDR1 is ENHRY and CDR2 SYGVKD. J gave up 11 bases and V 0 bases, and 11 bases lay outside the gene matches. The CDR3 here is CAISESDERTGSAFF. CDR3 in DNA: TGTGCCATCAGTGAGTCTGATGAGCGGACAGGGAGCGCTTTCTTT.

The chain couples TRBV10-3 to TRBJ2-7, with 10 bases identical to TRBD2. The germline gives CDR1 ENHRY, CDR2 SYGVKD. The CDR3 length is 14 residues. V was pared by 6 bases and J by 3 bases, with 5 bases of the junction left unmatched. CDR3 residues: CAIRTSGDNYEQYF. In nucleotides, the CDR3 is TGTGCCATCAGAACTAGCGGGGATAACTACGAGCAGTACTTC.

J is TRBJ2-7 and V is TRBV2, with D uncertain. Germline lookup yields CDR1 SNHLY and CDR2 FYNNEI. V was shortened by 5 bases and J by 3 bases, with 5 bases between the two germline ends. The CDR3 runs to 11 residues. CDR3 in amino acids: CASSYGYEQYF. CDR3 sequence (DNA): TGTGCCAGCAGTTACGGCTACGAGCAGTACTTC.

The V and J genes are TRBV6-1 and TRBJ2-7; 7 bases align to TRBD1. The V and J ends lost 6 bases and 3 bases, in that order; junction bases with no gene match: 5. The germline V gene encodes CDR1 MNHNS and CDR2 SASEGT. The CDR3 spans 13 residues. CDR3 in DNA: TGTGCCAGCAGAGGGACAGTAAACTACGAGCAGTACTTC. As protein: CASRGTVNYEQYF.

V usage is TRBV2 and J usage is TRBJ1-1; D gene uncertain. The germline CDR1 and CDR2 sequences are SNHLY and FYNNEI. V was clipped by 7 bases and J by 4 bases, with 13 bases between them. The CDR3 is 13 residues long. CDR3 DNA: TGTGCCAGCATGGCGAGGGAACTCACTGAAGCTTTCTTT. This codes for CASMARELTEAFF.

CDR3 bases: TGTGCCAGCAGCCCAGGGACAGGGGGCAACACAGATACGCAGTATTTT. Translated, it gives CASSPGTGGNTDTQYF. The rearrangement joins TRBV7-9 to TRBJ2-3, with 12 bases matching TRBD1. Germline V gives CDR1 SEHNR, CDR2 FQNEAQ (reference sequence). Germline trimming cut 5 bases from V and 2 bases from J; bases unmatched to any gene: 5. The CDR3 is 16 residues long.

The chain recombines TRBV28 with TRBJ2-7, with TRBD1 as a possible D gene (5 bases). Germline V gene data show CDR1 as MDHEN and CDR2 as SYDVKM. The V gene lost 6 bases and the J gene lost 2 bases, with 11 bases spanning the gap. The CDR3 covers 13 residues. The CDR3 bases are TGTGCCAGCAGACCCCCGACAGCCTACGAGCAGTACTTC. Encoded protein: CASRPPTAYEQYF.

This clone was picked up a small number of times. The CDR3, as DNA: TGTGCCAGCAGCTTCCTGACAGGGGAGGATCAGCCCCAGCATTTT. Amino acid sequence: CASSFLTGEDQPQHF. J is TRBJ1-5 and V is TRBV11-2, with 8 bases that match TRBD1. Germline CDR1 reads SGHAT; CDR2 reads FQNNGV. The V segment lost 3 bases and the J segment 5 bases; nucleotides outside the gene matches: 6. This CDR3 has 15 residues. The complete variable domain, with remaining parts taken from reference TRBV11-2 and TRBJ1-5, reads EAGVAQSPRYKIIEKRQSVAFWCNPISGHATLYWYQQILGQGPKLLIQFQNNGVVDDSQLPKDRFSAERLKGVDSTLKIQPAKLEDSAVYLCASSFLTGEDQPQHFGDGTRLSIL.

This chain connects TRBV6-5 to TRBJ2-5; 9 bases are shared with TRBD1. Germline CDR1 is MNHEY and CDR2 is SVGAGI. This CDR3 has 14 residues. With V trimmed by 10 bases and J by 7 bases, 13 bases remained unmatched. The CDR3: CAIKPGQGSVTQYF. CDR3 nucleotides: TGTGCCATAAAACCGGGACAGGGCTCCGTGACCCAGTACTTC.

The chain uses TRBV6-1 and TRBJ1-2, with TRBD1 matching 9 bases. The CDR3 loop spans 13 amino acids. CDR1 is MNHNS and CDR2 is SASEGT in the germline V gene. V lost 10 bases to trimming and J lost 8 bases; unmatched junction nucleotides: 11. The CDR3 sequence is CATSAGQGLGYTF. CDR3 in DNA: TGTGCCACCAGCGCCGGACAGGGGCTCGGCTACACCTTC.

The rearrangement uses TRBV5-6 and TRBJ1-1; D gene ambiguous. Germline lookup yields CDR1 SGHDT and CDR2 YYEEEE. Trimming removed 0 bases from V and 1 base from J, with 7 bases in between. This CDR3 spans 14 amino acids. The CDR3, as DNA: TGTGCCAGCAGCTTGGGTAGCGGGAACACTGAAGCTTTCTTT. Translation: CASSLGSGNTEAFF.